Reported below is one T cell receptor (beta chain). This record belongs to a study of T cell clonotyping in hematopoietic cell transplantation. The CDR3 covers 15 residues. V shed 5 bases and J shed 4 bases, with 15 bases lying between them. Germline lookup yields CDR1 SGHTA and CDR2 FQGNSA. The time point here: recipient sample about 28 days before transplant, after cytoreduction. Measured with immunoSEQ multiplex PCR; TCRdb has only the in-frame clones, and not every one. Found here are around 80,000 clones, about 96% of them singletons; the top ten hold roughly 1.5%. The chain couples TRBV7-2 to TRBJ1-5; the D gene is possibly TRBD1 (5 bases). This material consisted of peripheral blood mononuclear cells, taken before stem cell transplant. This clonotype was sampled from a woman aged 50 to 60 with acute myeloid leukemia. Some clones in this sample may be carry-over from other donors' samples. CDR3: CASSTNDRTNQPQHF. In DNA form, the CDR3 reads TGTGCCAGCAGCACCAATGACAGAACTAATCAGCCCCAGCATTTT.